This passage covers 5 T cell receptor beta chains from one sample sequenced in a study of T-cell memory formation after mild COVID-19 (dated by TCRdb to about 2021). Library generation was performed with 5' RACE. Sequencing instrument: Illumina NovaSeq 6000. Using fastp trimming at Q25 and MiXCR clonotype assembly, TCRdb reanalyzed the public sequencing data and kept in-frame beta chains. CDR3 protein duplicates are merged, each entry listing the most common genes and DNA. This sample holds about 210,000 distinct CDR3 sequences; around 27% were observed only once. The top ten constitute around 10% of the sample. The sequenced sample consisted of PBMCs or a T cell subset sorted from them (not recorded which). The receptor source for this set is an adult woman who had mild COVID-19 (a few samples of this study predate the infection). The sample titles of this study are shuffled in the database, so cell type and time point are left out; the donor was told from shared clones.

The J gene is TRBJ2-3, the V gene TRBV20-1; the D is unclear. The germline V gene encodes CDR1 DFQATT and CDR2 SNEGSKA (reference sequence). V lost 4 bases and J 10 bases, leaving 15 bases between the germline ends. The CDR3 is 12 residues long. The CDR3 DNA is TGCAGTGCTATCAAACGACCTGAAGCGCAGTATTTT. As protein: CSAIKRPEAQYF.

The V gene is TRBV7-9, the J gene TRBJ2-5, with TRBD1 as a possible D gene (6 bases). The ends were cut back, 2 bases at V and 2 bases at J, with 15 bases in the middle. Germline loops: CDR1 SEHNR, CDR2 FQNEAQ (reference sequence). The CDR3 covers 16 residues. Here the CDR3 reads CASSLPTGGKQETQYF. The CDR3 DNA follows: TGTGCCAGCAGCTTACCAACTGGGGGCAAACAAGAGACCCAGTACTTC.

This clonotype was recorded a few times. The V and J genes are TRBV29-1 and TRBJ2-1; D uncertain. The CDR3 runs to 13 residues. Trimming stripped 7 bases from V and 9 bases from J, with 19 bases between. Germline values: CDR1 SQVTM, CDR2 ANQGSEA. CDR3 protein: CSGSQGSFSEQFF. For the CDR3, the DNA is TGCAGCGGCAGCCAAGGTAGCTTTAGTGAGCAGTTCTTC.

The chain employs TRBV7-9 and TRBJ2-3; no definite D call. Per germline, CDR1 SEHNR and CDR2 FQNEAQ (reference sequence). The V end lost 4 bases, the J end lost 0 bases, and 11 bases lay between the germline ends. This CDR3 has 15 amino acids. The CDR3 sequence is CASSSGSSSTDTQYF. CDR3 bases: TGTGCCAGCAGCTCTGGTTCCTCTAGCACAGATACGCAGTATTTT.

The V gene is TRBV7-8, the J gene TRBJ1-3, with no clear D. The V and J ends lost 6 bases and 4 bases respectively, with 7 bases between them. This CDR3 spans 12 amino acids. Looked up from germline, CDR1 is SGHVS and CDR2 is FQNEAQ. CDR3 amino acids: CASSYSGNTIYF. The CDR3 DNA reads as TGTGCCAGCAGTTATTCAGGAAACACCATATATTTT.